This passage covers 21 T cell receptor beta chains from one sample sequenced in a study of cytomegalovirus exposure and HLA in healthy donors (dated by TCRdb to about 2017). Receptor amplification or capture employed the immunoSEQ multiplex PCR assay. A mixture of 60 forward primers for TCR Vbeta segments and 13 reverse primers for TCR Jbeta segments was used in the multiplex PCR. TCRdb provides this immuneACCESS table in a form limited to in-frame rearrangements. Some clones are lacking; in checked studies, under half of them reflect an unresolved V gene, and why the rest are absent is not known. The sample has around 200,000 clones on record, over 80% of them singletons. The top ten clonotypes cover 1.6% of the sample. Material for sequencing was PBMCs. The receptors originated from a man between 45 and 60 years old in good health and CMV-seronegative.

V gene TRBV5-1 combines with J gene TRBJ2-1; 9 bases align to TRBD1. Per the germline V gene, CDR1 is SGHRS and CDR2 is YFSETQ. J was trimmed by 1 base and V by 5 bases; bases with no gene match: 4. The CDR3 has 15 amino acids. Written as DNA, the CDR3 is TGCGCCAGCAGTTGGGGACAGGGATCCTACAATGAGCAGTTCTTC. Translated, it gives CASSWGQGSYNEQFF.

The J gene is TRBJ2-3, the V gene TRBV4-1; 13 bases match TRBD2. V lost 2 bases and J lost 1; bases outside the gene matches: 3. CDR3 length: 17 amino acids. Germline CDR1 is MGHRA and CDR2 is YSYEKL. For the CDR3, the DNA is TGCGCCAGCAGCCAATCGGGGACTAGCGGGGGCACAGATACGCAGTATTTT. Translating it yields CASSQSGTSGGTDTQYF.

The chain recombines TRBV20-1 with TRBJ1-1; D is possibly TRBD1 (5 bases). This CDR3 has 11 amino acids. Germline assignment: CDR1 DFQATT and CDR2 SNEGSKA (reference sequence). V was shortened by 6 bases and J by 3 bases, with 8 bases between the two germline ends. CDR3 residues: CSAGRDTEAFF. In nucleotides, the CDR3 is TGCAGTGCAGGCAGGGACACTGAAGCTTTCTTT.

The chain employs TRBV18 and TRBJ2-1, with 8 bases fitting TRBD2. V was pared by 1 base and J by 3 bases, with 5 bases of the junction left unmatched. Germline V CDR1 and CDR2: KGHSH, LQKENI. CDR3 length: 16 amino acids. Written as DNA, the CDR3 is TGTGCCAGCTCACCACGATGGCGGGGGGACTACAATGAGCAGTTCTTC. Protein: CASSPRWRGDYNEQFF.

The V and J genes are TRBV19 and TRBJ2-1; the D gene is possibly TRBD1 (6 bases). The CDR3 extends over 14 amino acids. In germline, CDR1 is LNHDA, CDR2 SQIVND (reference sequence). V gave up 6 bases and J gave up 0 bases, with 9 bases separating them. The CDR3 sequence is CASRRGSSYNEQFF. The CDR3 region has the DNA TGTGCCAGTAGAAGGGGGAGCTCCTACAATGAGCAGTTCTTC.

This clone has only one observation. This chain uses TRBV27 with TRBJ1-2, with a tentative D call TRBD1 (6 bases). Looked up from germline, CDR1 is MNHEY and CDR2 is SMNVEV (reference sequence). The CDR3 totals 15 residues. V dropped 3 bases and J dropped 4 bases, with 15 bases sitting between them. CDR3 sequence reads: CASSFSDRHSYGYTF. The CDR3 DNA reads TGTGCCAGCAGTTTTTCCGACAGGCACAGCTATGGCTACACCTTC.

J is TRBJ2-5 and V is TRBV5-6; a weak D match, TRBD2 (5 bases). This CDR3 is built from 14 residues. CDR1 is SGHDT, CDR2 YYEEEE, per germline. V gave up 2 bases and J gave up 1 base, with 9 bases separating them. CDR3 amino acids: CASSFQDSQETQYF. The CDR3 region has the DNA TGTGCCAGCAGCTTCCAGGACTCCCAAGAGACCCAGTACTTC. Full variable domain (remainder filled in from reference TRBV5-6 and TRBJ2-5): DAGVTQSPTHLIKTRGQQVTLRCSPKSGHDTVSWYQQALGQGPQFIFQYYEEEERQRGNFPDRFSGHQFPNYSSELNVNALLLGDSALYLCASSFQDSQETQYFGPGTRLLVL.

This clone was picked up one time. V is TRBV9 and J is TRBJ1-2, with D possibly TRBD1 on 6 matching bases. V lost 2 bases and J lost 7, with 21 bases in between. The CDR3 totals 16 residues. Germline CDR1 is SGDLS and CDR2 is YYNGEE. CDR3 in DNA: TGTGCCAGCAGCGTCTCCGAGGGGGTACTTATGGCTGGCTACACCTTC. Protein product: CASSVSEGVLMAGYTF.

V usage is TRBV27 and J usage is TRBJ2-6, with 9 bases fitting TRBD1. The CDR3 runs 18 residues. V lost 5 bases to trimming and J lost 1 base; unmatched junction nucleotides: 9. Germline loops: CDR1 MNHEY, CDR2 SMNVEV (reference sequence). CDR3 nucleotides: TGTGCCAGCAGTGCCCGGGGACAGGGCCGGTCTGGGGCCAACGTCCTGACTTTC. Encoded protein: CASSARGQGRSGANVLTF.

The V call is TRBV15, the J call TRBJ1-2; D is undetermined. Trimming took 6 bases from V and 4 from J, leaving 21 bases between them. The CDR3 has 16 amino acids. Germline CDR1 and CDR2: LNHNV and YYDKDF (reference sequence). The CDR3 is CATRAGNRFSSYGYTF. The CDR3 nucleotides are TGTGCCACCAGGGCAGGTAATAGATTTTCCAGCTATGGCTACACCTTC.

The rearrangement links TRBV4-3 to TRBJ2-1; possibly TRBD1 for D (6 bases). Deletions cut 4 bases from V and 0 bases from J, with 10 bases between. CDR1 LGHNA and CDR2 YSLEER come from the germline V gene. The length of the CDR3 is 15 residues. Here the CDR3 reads CASSRTGSSYNEQFF. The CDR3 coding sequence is TGCGCCAGCAGCCGAACAGGGTCCTCCTACAATGAGCAGTTCTTC.

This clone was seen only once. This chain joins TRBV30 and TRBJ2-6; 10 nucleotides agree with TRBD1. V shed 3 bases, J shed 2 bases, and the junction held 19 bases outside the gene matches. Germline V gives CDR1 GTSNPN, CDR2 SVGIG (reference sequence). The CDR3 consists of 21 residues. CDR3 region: CAWRPAPPGQGSLAGANVLTF. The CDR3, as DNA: TGTGCCTGGAGACCCGCCCCCCCGGGACAGGGGTCTCTCGCTGGGGCCAACGTCCTGACTTTC.

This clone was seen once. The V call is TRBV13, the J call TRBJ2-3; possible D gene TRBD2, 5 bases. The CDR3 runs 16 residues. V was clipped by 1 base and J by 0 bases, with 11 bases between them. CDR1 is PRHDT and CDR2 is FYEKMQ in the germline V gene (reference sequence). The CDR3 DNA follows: TGTGCCAGCAGCTTAGTTTCGGGATATAGCACAGATACGCAGTATTTT. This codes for CASSLVSGYSTDTQYF.

The CDR3 sequence: CASSLARGGTGELFF. The CDR3 DNA is TGTGCCAGCAGCTTGGCCAGAGGAGGAACCGGGGAGCTGTTTTTT. The rearrangement uses TRBV5-5 and TRBJ2-2, with D possibly being TRBD2 (5 bases). The CDR3 extends over 15 amino acids. Between the trimmed V and J ends, which lost 0 bases and 5 bases, there was a span of 11 bases. Germline V gene data show CDR1 as SGHKS and CDR2 as YYEKEE (reference sequence).

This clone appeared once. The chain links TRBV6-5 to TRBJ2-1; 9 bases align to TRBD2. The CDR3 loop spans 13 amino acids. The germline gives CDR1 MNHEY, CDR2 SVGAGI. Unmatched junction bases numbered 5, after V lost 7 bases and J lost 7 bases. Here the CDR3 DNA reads TGTGCCAGCACTAGCGGGACTAAGAATGAGCAGTTCTTC. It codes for CASTSGTKNEQFF.

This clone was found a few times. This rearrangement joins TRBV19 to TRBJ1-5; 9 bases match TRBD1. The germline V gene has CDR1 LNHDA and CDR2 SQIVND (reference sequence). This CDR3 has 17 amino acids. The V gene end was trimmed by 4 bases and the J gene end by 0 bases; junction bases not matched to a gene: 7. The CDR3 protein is CASSTDRGIFSNQPQHF. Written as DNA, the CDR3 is TGTGCCAGTAGTACAGACAGGGGGATATTTAGCAATCAGCCCCAGCATTTT.

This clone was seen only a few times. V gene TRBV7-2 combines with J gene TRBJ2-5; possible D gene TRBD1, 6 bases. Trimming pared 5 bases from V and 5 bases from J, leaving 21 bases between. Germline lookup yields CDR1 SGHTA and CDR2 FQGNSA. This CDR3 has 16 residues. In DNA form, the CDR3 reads TGTGCCAGCAGCCAATTTTCGGGTACAGGGCGGGAGACCCAGTACTTC. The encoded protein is CASSQFSGTGRETQYF.

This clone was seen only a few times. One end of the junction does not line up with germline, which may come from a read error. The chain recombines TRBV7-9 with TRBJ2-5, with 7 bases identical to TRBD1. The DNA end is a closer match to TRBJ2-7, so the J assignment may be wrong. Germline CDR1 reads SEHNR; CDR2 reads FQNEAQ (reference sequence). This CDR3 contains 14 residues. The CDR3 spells CSSSSTGYSYEQYF. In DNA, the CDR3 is TGTTCCAGCAGCTCGACAGGGTACTCCTACGAGCAGTACTTC.

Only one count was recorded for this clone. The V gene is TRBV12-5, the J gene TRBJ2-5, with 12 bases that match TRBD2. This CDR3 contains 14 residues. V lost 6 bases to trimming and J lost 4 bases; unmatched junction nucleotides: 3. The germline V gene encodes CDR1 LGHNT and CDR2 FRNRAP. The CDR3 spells CASGLAGGRETQYF. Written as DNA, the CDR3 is TGTGCTAGTGGACTAGCGGGGGGACGAGAGACCCAGTACTTC.

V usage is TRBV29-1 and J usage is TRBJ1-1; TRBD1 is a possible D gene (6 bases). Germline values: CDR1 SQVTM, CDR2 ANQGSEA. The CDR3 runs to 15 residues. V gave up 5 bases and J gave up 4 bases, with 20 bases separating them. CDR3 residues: CSVLRAGAVGTEAFF. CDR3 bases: TGCAGCGTTCTCCGAGCAGGGGCTGTCGGCACTGAAGCTTTCTTT. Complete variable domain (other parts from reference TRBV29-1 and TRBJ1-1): SAVISQKPSRDICQRGTSLTIQCQVDSQVTMMFWYRQQPGQSLTLIATANQGSEATYESGFVIDKFPISRPNLTFSTLTVSNMSPEDSSIYLCSVLRAGAVGTEAFFGQGTRLTVV.

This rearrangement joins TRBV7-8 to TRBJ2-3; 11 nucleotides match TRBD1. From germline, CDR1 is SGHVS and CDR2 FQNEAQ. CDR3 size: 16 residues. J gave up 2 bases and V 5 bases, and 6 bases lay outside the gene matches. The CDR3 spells CASSVGQGAITDTQYF. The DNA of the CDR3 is TGTGCCAGCAGCGTCGGACAGGGGGCGATCACAGATACGCAGTATTTT.